Described below is a single T cell receptor (beta chain) sequence and its context. This receptor's antigen is unknown. One base away there is no much larger clone; base qualities are not given. The CDR3 regions of human TCRbeta chains were analyzed by immunosequencing. The source study handled its data this way. TCRs in the repertoires were compared against a reference library of SARS-CoV-2-specific TCRs that had been generated with the MIRA antigen-specificity platform. Breadth meant the fraction of unique TCRs that were SARS-CoV-2-associated, whereas depth meant the fraction of total T cells that were SARS-CoV-2-associated. Using the MIRA data, each spike-specific TCR was mapped to the spike region that the TCR reacts to and placed in a CD4 or CD8 class. Log10-transformed breadth and depth values were compared by one-way ANOVA with Sidak's multiple comparisons tests. TCRdb carries this immuneACCESS record with in-frame sequences only. Its versions omit some clonotypes, under half of them owing to an unresolved V gene in the studies checked, with the rest unexplained. The D gene and trimming were derived from the DNA, and the V and J assignments and clone size from that table. In this sample the table shows under 45,000 clones, 88% of which occur a single time. The ten largest make up 26% of the sample.

From the cysteine through the phenylalanine, the CDR3 covers 15 amino acids. The read is trimmed to its CDR3 DNA, 45 bases read in frame from base 1. V is reduced by 2 bases and J by 8 bases, leaving a spacing of 16 bases between them. CDR1 LGHDT and CDR2 YNNKEL are derived from the germline V gene (reference sequence). What the time point label conveys for this sample: about 28 days (+/-7) after the second vaccine dose. This sample's treatment or condition label indicates: meningococcal conjugate vaccine given as trial control. Vaccinee samples were obtained from the UK trials COV001 and COV002, which included a single-blind randomized controlled phase 2/3 trial of AZD1222 (ChAdOx1 nCoV-19) in healthy adults. For TCRbeta chain sequencing, PBMC samples were collected from trial participants at day 0 and at day 28 after the second dose. The data stem from a study of T cell responses to AZD1222 COVID-19 vaccine (dated by TCRdb to the early 2020s). In terms of the full investigation: A total of 233 trial participants underwent TCR sequencing, of whom under 220 had received two doses of AZD1222 and 26 had received two doses of the MenACWY control vaccine. Enrollment into the trials was organized by age into subgroups of 18-55, 56-69 and 70-plus years, and those subgroups contained about 160, 30 and 59 TCR-sequenced participants, respectively.

The study at large found these results: Epitopes outside the regions mutated in the B.1.351 and B.1.1.7 variants were reportedly recognized by nearly half of the unique spike-specific TCRs. In the small 56-69-year group, the increase in depth fell short of significance, most likely because of low power. Most participants were white British and females outnumbered males, and the authors suggested that clonal diversity may have been underestimated. After two AZD1222 doses, spike-specific TCR breadth and depth were significantly higher than at day 0 and than in MenACWY recipients. The whole spike protein was spanned by vaccine-associated CD4 TCRs, and dominant responses were seen in regions 160-218 and 743-854. Because no day 14 peak-response samples were available, repertoires were characterized only after the peak T cell response. Conclusions about previously exposed vaccinees are limited because only a handful of AZD1222 recipients were SARS-CoV-2 seropositive at baseline.

The material was peripheral blood, obtained 28 days after the second dose of the MenACWY control vaccine. The rearranged chain carries TRBV3-1 (or the pseudogene TRBV3-2) and TRBJ2-1; 7 matching bases give a weak D call of TRBD2. This clonotype was sampled from an adult who received the MenACWY meningococcal vaccine as a control. The DNA sequence follows: TGTGCCAGCAGCCAACGTGGAGGGGGGGTTGATGAGCAGTTCTTC. This yields the protein CASSQRGGGVDEQFF.